The T cell receptor beta chain described here comes from a study of blood T cells in healthy people across ages. It was with a sample-barcoded 5' primer and a J-beta primer mix that a second PCR of roughly 7 to 12 cycles was run. In TCRdb, the 5' RACE reads were re-called with MiXCR into one record per CDR3 protein. Of about 1.8 million distinct CDR3 sequences in the sample, around 48% were seen once. The CDR3 totals 15 residues. Losses at the gene ends were 4 bases for V and 8 bases for J; bases not matched to a gene: 10. Germline CDR1 is MNHNY and CDR2 is SVGAGI (reference sequence). The TCR sequence derives from a middle-aged woman in good health. Sequences were obtained from blood. V gene TRBV6-6 combines with J gene TRBJ2-1; TRBD2 aligns across 8 bases. Written as DNA, the CDR3 is TGTGCCAGCAGTTCCGCCGGGGGGGCCTGGGATGAGCAGTTCTTC. Protein product: CASSSAGGAWDEQFF.